Following are 5 T cell receptor beta chains from one sample sequenced in a study of T cells in Graves' hyperthyroidism and ophthalmopathy. Amplified TCR beta CDR3 regions derived from RNA transcripts. In the first-round RT-PCR of the TCR CDR3, the HTBI primer set was used. TCRdb reprocessed the multiplex PCR reads via MiXCR and lists one record per CDR3 protein. The sample has 480,000 or so distinct CDR3 sequences; roughly 45% are singletons. Sample: peripheral blood or thyroid tissue (not recorded which). Source of these receptors: an adult woman with Graves' disease, either hyperthyroidism or ophthalmopathy (not recorded which).

The V gene is TRBV10-3, the J gene TRBJ2-7; 8 bases are shared with TRBD2. Germline CDR1 ENHRY, CDR2 SYGVKD. The CDR3 covers 14 residues. The CDR3 DNA is TGTGTTATCAGTGAGTCCAGCGGGAGCTACGAGCAGTACTTC. It encodes CVISESSGSYEQYF.

This clonotype was detected a few times. The chain combines TRBV15 with TRBJ2-7; no clear D. The CDR3 has 11 amino acids. V was cut by 0 bases and J by 6 bases, with 3 bases left in between. In germline, CDR1 is LNHNV, CDR2 YYDKDF (reference sequence). The CDR3 is CATSREGEQYF. CDR3 coding DNA: TGTGCCACCAGCAGAGAGGGCGAGCAGTACTTC.

This clonotype was counted many times. The V call is TRBV19, the J call TRBJ1-5, with TRBD1 matching over 12 bases. This CDR3 has 16 amino acids. Germline V lookup: CDR1 LNHDA, CDR2 SQIVND (reference sequence). V shed 1 base and J 7 bases; nucleotides not matched to a gene: 5. CDR3 region: CASSIAGTGGTQPQHF. The DNA of the CDR3 is TGTGCCAGTAGTATAGCGGGGACAGGGGGCACCCAGCCCCAGCATTTT.

The CDR3 protein is CASSLDVGGQLKGYTF. The CDR3 nucleotides are TGCGCCAGCAGCTTGGACGTTGGGGGACAGCTAAAGGGCTACACCTTC. The chain carries TRBV5-1 and TRBJ1-2; 7 nucleotides match TRBD1. This CDR3 is built from 16 residues. Trimming took 0 bases from V and 8 from J; bases not matched to a gene: 13. Germline-derived CDR1 and CDR2 are SGHRS and YFSETQ.

The chain links TRBV7-3 to TRBJ2-5, with TRBD1 matching 9 bases. Germline V gives CDR1 SGHTA, CDR2 FQGTGA. This CDR3 is built from 18 residues. The V and J ends lost 4 bases and 1 base, in that order; junction bases with no gene match: 13. The CDR3 bases are TGTGCCAGCAGCTCCGGTGGGGGACAGGGAAGCTTCCAAGAGACCCAGTACTTC. The encoded protein is CASSSGGGQGSFQETQYF.